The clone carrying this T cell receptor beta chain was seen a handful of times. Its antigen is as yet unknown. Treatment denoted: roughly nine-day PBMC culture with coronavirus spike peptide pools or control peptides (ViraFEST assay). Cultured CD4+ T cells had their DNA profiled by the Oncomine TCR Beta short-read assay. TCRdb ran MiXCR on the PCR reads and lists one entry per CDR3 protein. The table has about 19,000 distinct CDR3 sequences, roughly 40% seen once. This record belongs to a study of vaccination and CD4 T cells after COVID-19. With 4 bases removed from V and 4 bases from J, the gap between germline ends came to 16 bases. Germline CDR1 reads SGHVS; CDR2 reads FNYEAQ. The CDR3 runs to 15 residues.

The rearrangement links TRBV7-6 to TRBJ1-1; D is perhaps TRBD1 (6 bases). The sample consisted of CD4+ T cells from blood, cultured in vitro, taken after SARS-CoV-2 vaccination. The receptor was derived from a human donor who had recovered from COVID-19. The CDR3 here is CASSSDQGLRTEAFF. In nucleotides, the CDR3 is TGTGCCAGCAGCTCTGACCAGGGGCTTCGCACTGAAGCTTTCTTT. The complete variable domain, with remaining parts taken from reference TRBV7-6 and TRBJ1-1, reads GAGVSQSPRYKVTKRGQDVALRCDPISGHVSLYWYRQALGQGPEFLTYFNYEAQQDKSGLPNDRFSAERPEGSISTLTIQRTEQRDSAMYRCASSSDQGLRTEAFFGQGTRLTVV.